These 27 T cell receptor beta chains were sequenced from one sample in a study of post-analysis software for immune sequencing data. Study outcomes and limitations: TRBV5-6, TRBV5-1 and TRBV20-1 belonged to a set of roughly 5 TRBV segments that were more frequent in patients than controls.

No cognate antigen is known for these TCRs. cDNA libraries for TCR beta contained unique molecular identifiers. TCRdb reanalysed the PCR reads using MiXCR and keeps one entry per CDR3 protein. Among about 760,000 distinct CDR3 sequences listed, 25% to 30% were seen once. Sequencing was done on a sample of blood. These receptors came from a girl aged 5-17 years with multiple sclerosis.

This clonotype was seen more than once but under ten times. The chain links TRBV3-1 to TRBJ2-7; 13 nucleotides line up with TRBD2. The germline gives CDR1 LGHDT, CDR2 YNNKEL (reference sequence). The trim removed 4 bases at V and 6 bases at J, leaving 3 bases unmatched. CDR3 length: 14 residues. Here the CDR3 reads CASSRGTSGTEQYF. Written as DNA, the CDR3 is TGTGCCAGCAGCCGCGGGACTAGCGGGACCGAGCAGTACTTC.

This clonotype was detected only a few times. This chain uses TRBV25-1 with TRBJ2-3; no clear D. The germline gives CDR1 MGHDK, CDR2 SYGVNS. The CDR3 is 13 amino acids. Trimming removed 5 bases at V and 5 bases at J, with 11 bases between. The CDR3 protein is CASSTLAGDTQYF. CDR3 bases: TGTGCCAGCAGTACACTCGCCGGAGATACGCAGTATTTT.

The sample holds a few counts of this clonotype. The chain links TRBV10-3 to TRBJ2-1; D uncertain. Trimming left V 0 bases short and J 9 bases short, with 9 bases between. Germline V gene sequence: CDR1 ENHRY, CDR2 SYGVKD. The CDR3 is 13 amino acids. This CDR3 reads CAISESGLGEQFF. The CDR3 DNA follows: TGTGCCATCAGTGAGTCAGGGTTGGGTGAGCAGTTCTTC.

This clonotype was picked up a small number of times. V gene TRBV20-1 combines with J gene TRBJ2-5; no firm D call. The V end was cut by 6 bases, the J end by 1 base, with 9 bases between. The germline V gene encodes CDR1 DFQATT and CDR2 SNEGSKA (reference sequence). CDR3 length: 12 residues. The CDR3 sequence is CSAHFFQETQYF. DNA for the CDR3: TGCAGTGCCCACTTTTTCCAAGAGACCCAGTACTTC.

This clonotype was seen a few times. The junction and the germline gene differ at one end; a read error may be behind it. This chain uses TRBV24-1 with TRBJ2-4; 7 bases are a match to TRBD1. The CDR3 loop spans 16 amino acids. Germline CDR1 reads KGHDR; CDR2 reads SFDVKD. The CDR3 bases are TGTGCCACCAGTGATTTGACAGGGGCAGCCAAAAACACTCAGTACTTC. It translates to CATSDLTGAAKNTQYF.

The chain carries TRBV5-4 and TRBJ2-3; 9 bases align to TRBD1. This CDR3 spans 16 amino acids. J was trimmed by 0 bases and V by 4 bases; bases with no gene match: 6. In germline, CDR1 is SGHNT, CDR2 YYREEE (reference sequence). The CDR3, as DNA: TGTGCCAGCAGCCAATGGGGACAGGGTAGCACAGATACGCAGTATTTT. It codes for CASSQWGQGSTDTQYF. Looking up the rest from reference TRBV5-4 and TRBJ2-3 gives the full variable domain: ETGVTQSPTHLIKTRGQQVTLRCSSQSGHNTVSWYQQALGQGPQFIFQYYREEENGRGNFPPRFSGLQFPNYSSELNVNALELDDSALYLCASSQWGQGSTDTQYFGPGTRLTVL.

The CDR3, as DNA: TGTGCCAGCCTCCGGGGACTAGCGGGATTGTTTTCCTACGAGCAGTACTTC. Translation: CASLRGLAGLFSYEQYF. The V gene is TRBV6-1, the J gene TRBJ2-7; TRBD2 agrees at 13 bases. The CDR3 covers 17 residues. The V segment lost 8 bases and the J segment 1 base; nucleotides outside the gene matches: 11. The V gene's germline CDR1 is MNHNS and CDR2 SASEGT.

This clonotype has at least ten counts. V and J are TRBV15 and TRBJ2-3, with 7 bases matching TRBD2. Germline V gives CDR1 LNHNV, CDR2 YYDKDF (reference sequence). With 5 bases clipped from V and 4 bases from J, the junction kept 3 bases outside the gene matches. The CDR3 length is 13 residues. For the CDR3, the DNA is TGTGCCACCAGCGGGGGAGGGGCAGATACGCAGTATTTT. It translates to CATSGGGADTQYF.

In the case of this clonotype: One end of the junction is discordant with germline, which a read error may explain. CDR3 loop: CATMTGRGTDTRYF. CDR3 DNA sequence: TGTGCCACCATGACCGGAAGGGGGACAGATACGCGGTATTTT. The chain has TRBV10-3 and TRBJ2-3, with TRBD1 identical over 7 bases. This CDR3 is built from 14 residues. CDR1 and CDR2 (germline): ENHRY, SYGVKD.

Only a few counts were recorded for this clonotype. The chain recombines TRBV7-8 with TRBJ2-1; D is possibly TRBD1 (6 bases). The CDR3 length is 13 residues. Trimming left V 3 bases short and J 9 bases short, with 12 bases between. The germline V gene encodes CDR1 SGHVS and CDR2 FQNEAQ. The CDR3, as DNA: TGTGCCAGCAGCTTTAGGACAGTGGGTGAGCAGTTCTTC. Translated, it gives CASSFRTVGEQFF.

Only a few counts were recorded for this clonotype. DNA of the CDR3: TGTGCCAGCAGTTTTCGGGGGGGCAGCTACACCTTC. Its protein is CASSFRGGSYTF. This sequence joins TRBV27 and TRBJ1-2, with a possible D match to TRBD1 (6 bases). The CDR3 loop spans 12 amino acids. Deletions cut 3 bases from V and 9 bases from J, with 11 bases between. The germline V gene has CDR1 MNHEY and CDR2 SMNVEV (reference sequence).

The DNA for the CDR3 is TGTGCCAGCACCAAGGGGGCCGCTAATGAAAAACTGTTTTTT. Translation: CASTKGAANEKLFF. This chain links TRBV6-2 or TRBV6-3 with TRBJ1-4; 7 bases fit TRBD1. The CDR3 extends over 14 amino acids. Germline V gene sequence: CDR1 MNHEY, CDR2 SVGEGT. With 7 bases clipped from V and 3 bases from J, the junction kept 5 bases outside the gene matches.

Worth noting for this clonotype: Mismatch with germline at one junction end may stem from a read error. The chain carries TRBV27 and TRBJ2-2, with D tentatively TRBD1 (6 bases). The CDR3 totals 14 residues. Germline V gives CDR1 MNHEY, CDR2 SMNVEV (reference sequence). CDR3 loop: CASSLVEGAGELFF. Here the CDR3 DNA reads TGCGCCAGCAGTTTAGTAGAGGGGGCCGGGGAGCTGTTTTTT.

This chain joins TRBV6-2 or TRBV6-3 and TRBJ2-1; D gene unclear. Germline V gene sequence: CDR1 MNHEY, CDR2 SVGEGT. The V end was cut by 5 bases, the J end by 10 bases, with 15 bases between. CDR3 length: 13 residues. Here the CDR3 DNA reads TGTGCCAGCAGTGAGACGGGTGCCTACGAGCAGTTCTTC. It is translated as CASSETGAYEQFF.

CDR3 sequence: CASSPSPTGGTQYF. In DNA, the CDR3 is TGTGCCAGCAGCCCTAGTCCGACAGGGGGGACCCAGTACTTC. V usage is TRBV7-2 and J usage is TRBJ2-5; TRBD1 matches 9 bases. V lost 5 bases to trimming and J lost 7 bases; unmatched junction nucleotides: 8. Germline values: CDR1 SGHTA, CDR2 FQGNSA. This CDR3 has 14 residues.

This clonotype has a single count. This sequence joins TRBV10-3 and TRBJ2-5; 9 bases map to TRBD1. The CDR3 is 15 amino acids. With V trimmed by 3 bases and J by 0 bases, 2 bases remained unmatched. Germline CDR1 ENHRY, CDR2 SYGVKD. CDR3 amino acids: CAISEGQGYQETQYF. CDR3 sequence (DNA): TGTGCCATCAGTGAAGGACAGGGGTACCAAGAGACCCAGTACTTC.

This clonotype was seen a few times. The chain couples TRBV12-3 or TRBV12-4 to TRBJ2-3; TRBD2 agrees at 9 bases. Losses at the gene ends were 1 base for V and 3 bases for J; bases not matched to a gene: 5. There are 16 residues in the CDR3. CDR3 sequence (DNA): TGTGCCAGCAGTTTAGAGCTGCGGGAGGGAACAGATACGCAGTATTTT. Encoded protein: CASSLELREGTDTQYF.

Of note for this clonotype: At one end the junction does not follow the germline gene, possibly because of a read error. This chain uses TRBV7-9 with TRBJ1-5; TRBD1 is a possible D gene (6 bases). Germline assignment: CDR1 SEHNR and CDR2 FQNEAQ (reference sequence). The CDR3 is made up of 14 amino acids. CDR3 in amino acids: CASRDQGSNRPQHF. The CDR3 bases are TGTGCCAGCCGAGATCAGGGGAGCAATCGGCCCCAGCATTTT.

This clonotype was seen a handful of times. V usage is TRBV25-1 and J usage is TRBJ2-7, with D possibly being TRBD2 (5 bases). V was cut by 8 bases and J by 0 bases, with 11 bases left in between. Germline CDR1 reads MGHDK; CDR2 reads SYGVNS. This CDR3 region has 13 residues. CDR3 coding DNA: TGTGCCAGCGGCCGGGCGGGCTCCTACGAGCAGTACTTC. Its protein product is CASGRAGSYEQYF.

This clonotype was observed a handful of times. The chain carries TRBV6-6 and TRBJ2-7; TRBD1 agrees at 7 bases. J lost 2 bases, V lost 0 bases, and 1 base had no gene match. Germline V gives CDR1 MNHNY, CDR2 SVGAGI (reference sequence). CDR3 length: 14 residues. The CDR3 DNA follows: TGTGCCAGCAGTTACTCTGGGACAGCCTACGAGCAGTACTTC. It translates to CASSYSGTAYEQYF.

This chain connects TRBV9 to TRBJ1-3; D remains ambiguous. Germline loops: CDR1 SGDLS, CDR2 YYNGEE. Trimming took 0 bases from V and 0 from J, leaving 7 bases between them. This CDR3 has 15 amino acids. The CDR3 bases are TGTGCCAGCAGCGTAGGACGGCACTCTGGAAACACCATATATTTT. It translates to CASSVGRHSGNTIYF.

This clonotype was counted only a few times. CDR3: CASRTGVLTDTQYF. The CDR3 region has the DNA TGTGCCAGCAGGACGGGAGTTCTAACAGATACGCAGTATTTT. The chain links TRBV6-2 or TRBV6-3 to TRBJ2-3, with D possibly matching TRBD2 (6 bases). Looked up from germline, CDR1 is MNHEY and CDR2 is SVGEGT. Trimming stripped 6 bases from V and 3 bases from J, with 13 bases between. The CDR3 is 14 residues long.

The chain recombines TRBV9 with TRBJ2-3; D might be TRBD1 (5 bases). This CDR3 is 15 amino acids long. Trimming shortened V by 4 bases and J by 2 bases, and 14 bases separated the two germline ends. CDR1 and CDR2 (germline): SGDLS, YYNGEE. The CDR3: CASSTQDSDTDTQYF. DNA of the CDR3: TGTGCCAGCAGCACACAGGATTCGGACACAGATACGCAGTATTTT. The entire variable domain, with the rest obtained from reference TRBV9 and TRBJ2-3, is as follows: DSGVTQTPKHLITATGQRVTLRCSPRSGDLSVYWYQQSLDQGLQFLIQYYNGEERAKGNILERFSAQQFPDLHSELNLSSLELGDSALYFCASSTQDSDTDTQYFGPGTRLTVL.

The chain has TRBV15 and TRBJ2-7, with D unresolved. Germline CDR1 LNHNV, CDR2 YYDKDF (reference sequence). V was clipped by 1 base and J by 5 bases, with 15 bases between them. This CDR3 comprises 15 residues. The CDR3 is CATSRVFGRTDEQYF. The CDR3 nucleotides are TGTGCCACCAGCAGAGTCTTTGGCCGAACCGACGAGCAGTACTTC.

This chain connects TRBV7-2 to TRBJ1-4; maybe TRBD1 (5 bases). The germline V gene has CDR1 SGHTA and CDR2 FQGNSA. This CDR3 is 15 amino acids long. Deletions cut 3 bases from V and 1 base from J, with 9 bases between. The CDR3 nucleotides are TGTGCCAGCAGCTTTCCAGGGATAACTAATGAAAAACTGTTTTTT. Amino acids: CASSFPGITNEKLFF.

This chain connects TRBV29-1 to TRBJ2-2; 8 bases align to TRBD2. The junction had 3 bases not matched to a gene; V was cut back by 7 bases and J by 2 bases. Germline V gene lookup returns CDR1 SQVTM and CDR2 ANQGSEA. The CDR3 totals 13 residues. DNA for the CDR3: TGCAGCGCCCGGGAGGGTAACACCGGGGAGCTGTTTTTT. It translates to CSAREGNTGELFF.

This clonotype occurred many times. V gene TRBV29-1 combines with J gene TRBJ1-1; 10 bases fit TRBD1. V dropped 6 bases and J dropped 3; count of bases not matched to a gene: 4. The CDR3 spans 13 residues. Germline CDR1 is SQVTM and CDR2 is ANQGSEA. CDR3 residues: CSVQTGGDTEAFF. The CDR3 bases are TGCAGCGTCCAGACAGGGGGCGACACTGAAGCTTTCTTT.